This T cell receptor (beta chain) was identified during a study of CD8+CD57+ T cells in acquired aplastic anemia. The patients chosen for sequencing had shown expansion of CD8+CD57+ cells (detected by flow cytometry). All patients were therapy-naive when blood was sampled. The CDR3 has 15 amino acids. The V gene's germline CDR1 is LNHDA and CDR2 SQIVND (reference sequence). Trimming stripped 3 bases from V and 0 bases from J, with 8 bases between. Genomic DNA served as template for TCR beta VDJ and CDR3 profiling. TCRdb analysed the reads with MiXCR anew, one entry per CDR3 protein. The repertoire includes roughly 290,000 distinct CDR3 sequences, roughly 61% of them detected once, and around 1.3% sits in the top ten.

The sequence was obtained from a human donor with aplastic anemia. The specimen was sorted CD4+, CD8+, or CD8+CD57+ T cells (not recorded which) from PBMCs. This chain connects TRBV19 to TRBJ2-2; D is tentatively TRBD1 or TRBD2 (5 bases each). The CDR3 DNA reads TGTGCCAGTAGTATGAGGGGCACGAACACCGGGGAGCTGTTTTTT. Translation: CASSMRGTNTGELFF.